The 11 T cell receptor beta chains given below trace back to one sample, sequenced in a study of T cells after yellow fever vaccination. A single record per CDR3 protein comes from TCRdb applying MiXCR to the 5' RACE reads. The sample lists around 320,000 distinct CDR3 sequences, roughly 10% occurring once. The source material was CD4+ T cells sorted from PBMCs, sampled 45 days after the yellow fever booster vaccination. The receptors were sampled from a man in his late teens or twenties who received the YFV17D yellow fever vaccine.

In this sample, this clonotype turned up a few times. This chain joins TRBV5-1 and TRBJ1-3; 7 nucleotides agree with TRBD1. This CDR3 comprises 16 residues. V shed 3 bases, J shed 0 bases, and the junction held 6 bases outside the gene matches. Looked up from germline, CDR1 is SGHRS and CDR2 is YFSETQ. Here the CDR3 DNA reads TGCGCCAGCAGCTCAGGACAGGCTAGCTCTGGAAACACCATATATTTT. Protein: CASSSGQASSGNTIYF. Looking up the rest from reference TRBV5-1 and TRBJ1-3 gives the full variable domain: KAGVTQTPRYLIKTRGQQVTLSCSPISGHRSVSWYQQTPGQGLQFLFEYFSETQRNKGNFPGRFSGRQFSNSRSEMNVSTLELGDSALYLCASSSGQASSGNTIYFGEGSWLTVV.

The sample holds many counts of this clonotype. V and J are TRBV5-1 and TRBJ2-7; D gene ambiguous. The CDR3 extends over 13 amino acids. The V end lost 4 bases, the J end lost 0 bases, and 8 bases lay between the germline ends. Per germline, CDR1 SGHRS and CDR2 YFSETQ. The CDR3 is CASSDPRSYEQYV. DNA for the CDR3: TGCGCCAGCAGCGACCCCCGCTCCTACGAGCAGTACGTC.

This sequence joins TRBV4-1 and TRBJ1-2, with D uncertain. The V end lost 3 bases, the J end lost 8 bases, and 19 bases lay between the germline ends. The length of the CDR3 is 15 residues. Germline V lookup: CDR1 MGHRA, CDR2 YSYEKL. As DNA, the CDR3 is TGCGCCAGCAGCCACCCCGATACCTATCTCAGAGGCTACACCTTC. This encodes CASSHPDTYLRGYTF.

This clonotype was seen repeatedly, ten times or more. The chain couples TRBV6-2 or TRBV6-3 to TRBJ1-2; 7 bases agree with TRBD1. Trimming cost V 7 bases and J 3 bases; bases outside gene matches: 29. This CDR3 has 21 residues. The germline V gene has CDR1 MNHEY and CDR2 SVGEGT. CDR3 amino acids: CASTLLWDSWISGARHYGYTF. The CDR3, as DNA: TGTGCCAGCACCCTTTTATGGGACAGCTGGATATCAGGGGCGCGTCACTATGGCTACACCTTC.

This clonotype was detected many times. The chain recombines TRBV11-1 with TRBJ2-3, with 9 bases aligning to TRBD2. Germline V gene data show CDR1 as SGHAT and CDR2 as FQDESV (reference sequence). The V and J ends lost 3 bases and 4 bases, in that order; junction bases with no gene match: 5. The CDR3 contains 15 residues. CDR3 loop: CASSFGRGGPDTQYF. CDR3 coding DNA: TGTGCCAGCAGCTTCGGGCGGGGGGGCCCAGATACGCAGTATTTT.

This clonotype was observed a handful of times. The chain recombines TRBV10-3 with TRBJ2-5; D gene ambiguous. Germline CDR1 reads ENHRY; CDR2 reads SYGVKD. V dropped 0 bases and J dropped 4 bases, with 0 bases sitting between them. The CDR3 has 11 residues. DNA of the CDR3: TGTGCCATCAGTGAGTCAGAGACCCAGTACTTC. It encodes CAISESETQYF.

This clonotype was detected only a few times. This chain joins TRBV5-1 and TRBJ1-5, with TRBD1 as a possible D gene (6 bases). The CDR3 length is 15 residues. Germline assignment: CDR1 SGHRS and CDR2 YFSETQ. With 4 bases removed from V and 6 bases from J, the gap between germline ends came to 17 bases. CDR3 in amino acids: CASSPEGVRGQPQHF. For the CDR3, the DNA is TGCGCCAGCAGCCCTGAGGGGGTACGAGGTCAGCCCCAGCATTTT.

This rearrangement joins TRBV18 to TRBJ2-1; TRBD1 aligns across 7 bases. J lost 5 bases, V lost 3 bases, and 4 bases had no gene match. Germline V lookup: CDR1 KGHSH, CDR2 LQKENI. This CDR3 has 14 residues. The CDR3 loop is CASSPRTGHNEQFF. The CDR3 coding sequence is TGTGCCAGCTCACCGAGGACAGGCCACAATGAGCAGTTCTTC.

This chain connects TRBV3-1 to TRBJ2-3; D remains ambiguous. The germline V gene encodes CDR1 LGHDT and CDR2 YNNKEL (reference sequence). The V end was cut by 4 bases, the J end by 0 bases, with 14 bases between. CDR3 length: 16 residues. The CDR3 is CASSPPTVISTDTQYF. DNA for the CDR3: TGTGCCAGCAGCCCCCCAACTGTGATTAGCACAGATACGCAGTATTTT.

This clonotype came up a few times. The rearrangement links TRBV3-1 to TRBJ2-2; D might be TRBD2 (6 bases). Germline lookup yields CDR1 LGHDT and CDR2 YNNKEL (reference sequence). Trimming removed 1 base at V and 6 bases at J, with 21 bases between. This CDR3 is built from 18 residues. CDR3 DNA sequence: TGTGCCAGCAGCCAAGGATGGGCACTAGCAAAAAGGGCCGGGGAGCTGTTTTTT. Translating gives CASSQGWALAKRAGELFF.

This clonotype was detected many times. The chain employs TRBV2 and TRBJ1-6; D is undetermined. This CDR3 region has 11 residues. The germline CDR1 and CDR2 sequences are SNHLY and FYNNEI. Trimming removed 1 base at V and 9 bases at J, with 1 base between. The CDR3 DNA is TGTGCCAGCAGTGAAGTTTCACCCCTCCACTTT. This sequence encodes CASSEVSPLHF.